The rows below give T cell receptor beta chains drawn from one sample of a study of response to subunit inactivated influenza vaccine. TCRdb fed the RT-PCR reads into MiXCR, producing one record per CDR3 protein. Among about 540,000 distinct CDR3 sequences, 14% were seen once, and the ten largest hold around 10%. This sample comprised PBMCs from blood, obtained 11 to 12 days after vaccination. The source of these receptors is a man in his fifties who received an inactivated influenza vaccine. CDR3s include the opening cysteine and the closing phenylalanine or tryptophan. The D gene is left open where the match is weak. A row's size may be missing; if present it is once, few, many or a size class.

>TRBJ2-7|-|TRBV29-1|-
CSVGGGNGYEQYF
TGCAGCGTTGGAGGGGGGAACGGCTACGAGCAGTACTTC
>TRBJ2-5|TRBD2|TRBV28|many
CASSPGRATSGSIGETQYF
TGTGCCAGCAGTCCGGGCAGGGCTACTAGCGGGAGCATCGGAGAGACCCAGTACTTC
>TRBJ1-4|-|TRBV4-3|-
CASSQDIARGNEKLFF
TGCGCCAGCAGCCAAGATATTGCCCGCGGTAATGAAAAACTGTTTTTT
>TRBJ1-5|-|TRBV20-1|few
CSAIPAWGQPQHF
TGCAGTGCTATCCCCGCCTGGGGGCAGCCCCAGCATTTT
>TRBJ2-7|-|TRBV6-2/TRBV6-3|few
CASSYSPGDWVDEQYF
TGTGCCAGCAGTTACTCGCCAGGGGACTGGGTTGACGAGCAGTACTTC
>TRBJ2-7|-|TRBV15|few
CATRGRGAYEQYF
TGTGCCACCAGGGGCAGGGGCGCGTACGAGCAGTACTTC
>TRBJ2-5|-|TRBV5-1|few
CASSLAENTPIWETQYF
TGCGCCAGCAGCTTGGCAGAGAATACGCCGATCTGGGAGACCCAGTACTTC
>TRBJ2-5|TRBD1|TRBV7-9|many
CASSTRTGIQETQYF
TGTGCCAGCAGCACCCGGACAGGTATCCAAGAGACCCAGTACTTC
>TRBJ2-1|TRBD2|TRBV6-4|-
CASSQRESSEQFF
TGTGCCAGCAGCCAGCGGGAGAGTTCTGAGCAGTTCTTC
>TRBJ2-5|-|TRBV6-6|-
CASSRTFGETQYF
TGTGCCAGCAGTCGGACATTTGGGGAGACCCAGTACTTC
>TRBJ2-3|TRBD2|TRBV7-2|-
CASSSGTSGADTQYF
TGTGCCAGCAGCTCCGGGACTAGCGGGGCAGATACGCAGTATTTT
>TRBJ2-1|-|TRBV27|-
CASSRGGTLNEQFF
TGTGCCAGCAGTCGAGGCGGGACTCTCAATGAGCAGTTCTTC